Presented here are 8 T cell receptor beta chains from one specimen sequenced in a study of blood T cell repertoires in COVID-19. Using immunoSEQ multiplex PCR, the repertoire was profiled, and TCRdb retains in-frame clones only, with some absent. This sample has some 130,000 clones; over 85% occur once, and the top ten carry 3.7%. The sequenced material came from peripheral blood. These receptors all stem from a man aged 50-59 years with active COVID-19.

The chain combines TRBV29-1 with TRBJ1-4; TRBD1 might be the D (6 bases). V gave up 7 bases and J gave up 8 bases, with 20 bases separating them. CDR3 length: 14 amino acids. Germline CDR1 reads SQVTM; CDR2 reads ANQGSEA. Written as DNA, the CDR3 is TGCAGCGACCCCAGCCAGGGGACCGGAGAAAAACTGTTTTTT. Its protein is CSDPSQGTGEKLFF. The entire variable domain, with the rest obtained from reference TRBV29-1 and TRBJ1-4, is as follows: SAVISQKPSRDICQRGTSLTIQCQVDSQVTMMFWYRQQPGQSLTLIATANQGSEATYESGFVIDKFPISRPNLTFSTLTVSNMSPEDSSIYLCSDPSQGTGEKLFFGSGTQLSVL.

The rearrangement joins TRBV5-5 to TRBJ1-2; 7 nucleotides agree with TRBD1. The CDR3 has 15 amino acids. V shed 4 bases, J shed 3 bases, and the junction held 9 bases outside the gene matches. Germline loops: CDR1 SGHKS, CDR2 YYEKEE (reference sequence). The CDR3 DNA follows: TGTGCCAGCAGCGGACTGGGACAGACGGACTATGGCTACACCTTC. It is translated as CASSGLGQTDYGYTF.

The J gene is TRBJ2-1, the V gene TRBV2, with TRBD2 matching over 7 bases. Germline V CDR1 and CDR2: SNHLY, FYNNEI. The CDR3 runs 13 residues. Trimming took 4 bases from V and 12 from J; bases not matched to a gene: 9. The CDR3 reads CASSARPAGTQFF. The CDR3 nucleotides are TGTGCCAGCAGTGCCCGACCAGCGGGGACGCAGTTCTTC.

This clone has more than one count but fewer than ten. The V and J genes are TRBV7-9 and TRBJ1-3; the match to TRBD1 covers 7 bases. This CDR3 is built from 13 residues. Germline-derived CDR1 and CDR2 are SEHNR and FQNEAQ (reference sequence). V trimming: 5 bases; J trimming: 4 bases; junction bases outside the gene matches: 2. Here the CDR3 reads CASSQGQGNTIYF. DNA of the CDR3: TGTGCCAGCAGCCAGGGACAGGGAAACACCATATATTTT.

The chain carries TRBV7-8 and TRBJ2-3; D gene unclear. The CDR3 is 13 residues long. V gave up 1 base and J gave up 8 bases, with 10 bases separating them. Germline CDR1 and CDR2: SGHVS and FQNEAQ. The CDR3 is CASSLGGLATQYF. In DNA, the CDR3 is TGTGCCAGCAGCTTAGGCGGCTTAGCTACGCAGTATTTT.

The chain carries TRBV2 and TRBJ2-7; 12 bases map to TRBD1. Germline CDR1 reads SNHLY; CDR2 reads FYNNEI. V shed 5 bases and J 0 bases; nucleotides not matched to a gene: 17. This CDR3 is built from 20 residues. This CDR3 is CASSHKPGTGGTSSSYEQYF. The CDR3 nucleotides read TGTGCCAGCAGTCATAAACCCGGGACAGGGGGCACTAGTAGCTCCTACGAGCAGTACTTC. Drawing the rest from reference TRBV2 and TRBJ2-7, the complete variable domain is EPEVTQTPSHQVTQMGQEVILRCVPISNHLYFYWYRQILGQKVEFLVSFYNNEISEKSEIFDDQFSVERPDGSNFTLKIRSTKLEDSAMYFCASSHKPGTGGTSSSYEQYFGPGTRLTVT.

This chain connects TRBV5-6 to TRBJ2-7, with a possible D match to TRBD1 (6 bases). Germline assignment: CDR1 SGHDT and CDR2 YYEEEE. The CDR3 totals 13 residues. Trimming removed 4 bases from V and 2 bases from J, with 10 bases in between. The CDR3 reads CASSRDTTYEQYV. In DNA, the CDR3 is TGTGCCAGCAGCCGGGACACCACCTACGAGCAGTACGTC.

The chain combines TRBV29-1 with TRBJ2-1, with a possible D match to TRBD2 (6 bases). Between the trimmed V and J ends, which lost 6 bases and 10 bases, there was a span of 19 bases. CDR1 is SQVTM and CDR2 is ANQGSEA in the germline V gene. The CDR3 length is 13 residues. The DNA for the CDR3 is TGCAGCGTCGGAGGGACTGCCGCGACCGAGCAGTTCTTC. Amino acid sequence: CSVGGTAATEQFF.